Listed below are T cell receptor beta chains from one sample, sequenced in a study of blood T cell repertoires in COVID-19. TCRdb keeps only in-frame clones here, not all; method: immunoSEQ multiplex PCR. The data show approximately 28,000 clones, 85% to 95% seen once. The source material was peripheral blood. These receptors were taken from a woman in her 70s with COVID-19, enrolled during active disease. CDR3s include the opening cysteine and the closing phenylalanine or tryptophan. D genes are given only for firm matches. Rows give clone size only sometimes, using once, few, many, or a class for an expanded clone.

d_call j_call clone_size v_call cdr3_aa cdr3_nt
- TRBJ1-1 - TRBV6-4 CASSVQGRLNTEAFF TGTGCCAGCAGTGTTCAGGGTAGGCTGAACACTGAAGCTTTCTTT
- TRBJ1-2 once TRBV28 CVTREDNGYTF TGTGTCACACGGGAGGACAATGGCTACACCTTC
- TRBJ2-3 - TRBV24-1 CATNTAGDTQYF TGTGCCACCAACACGGCGGGAGATACGCAGTATTTT
- TRBJ2-7 - TRBV25-1 CASSGTRDRGGEQYF TGTGCCAGCAGTGGAACAAGGGACAGAGGAGGGGAGCAGTACTTC
- TRBJ1-4 - TRBV7-2 CASSSPGSNEKLFF TGTGCCAGCAGCTCTCCAGGGTCGAATGAAAAACTGTTTTTT
TRBD2 TRBJ2-2 - TRBV28 CASLRSGRAPGELFF TGTGCCAGCCTCCGGAGCGGGAGGGCCCCCGGGGAGCTGTTTTTT
TRBD1 TRBJ2-1 - TRBV10-3 CAIRQGAVIDEQFF TGTGCCATCAGACAGGGGGCTGTCATCGATGAGCAGTTCTTC
- TRBJ1-6 - TRBV19 CASSRTAGSNNSPLHF TGTGCCAGTAGCCGCACGGCGGGTTCCAATAATTCACCCCTCCACTTT
TRBD1 TRBJ1-2 - TRBV29-1 CSGGPGQSNPGTF TGCAGCGGGGGGCCGGGACAGTCAAATCCGGGTACCTTC
TRBD1 TRBJ2-7 - TRBV7-6 CASSSSGGLSYEQYF TGTGCCAGCAGCTCCTCAGGGGGCTTGTCCTACGAGCAGTACTTC
- TRBJ2-3 once TRBV3-1/TRBV3-2 CASSQALASGTDTQYF TGTGCCAGCAGCCAAGCCCTAGCAAGTGGTACAGATACGCAGTATTTT
- TRBJ2-2 - TRBV6-6 CASSSGTFNTGELFF TGTGCCAGCAGTTCCGGGACTTTCAACACCGGGGAGCTGTTTTTT
TRBD2 TRBJ2-3 - TRBV19 CASSQKREGPSTDTQYF TGTGCCAGTAGTCAGAAGCGGGAGGGCCCTAGCACAGATACGCAGTATTTT
- TRBJ1-2 - TRBV28 CASSLRAQLSGYTF TGTGCCAGCAGTTTGAGGGCCCAGTTAAGTGGCTACACCTTC
TRBD1 TRBJ1-3 - TRBV10-2 CASSDRVGSGNTIYF TGCGCCAGCAGCGACAGGGTTGGTTCTGGAAACACCATATATTTT
- TRBJ2-2 - TRBV29-1 CSVRRLAGELFF TGCAGCGTTAGGAGGCTGGCCGGGGAGCTGTTTTTT
- TRBJ2-1 once TRBV5-4 CASSFLESSYNEQFF TGTGCCAGCAGCTTTTTAGAGAGCTCCTACAATGAGCAGTTCTTC
TRBD2 TRBJ2-1 - TRBV3-1/TRBV3-2 CASSQAGGRVDNEQFF TGTGCCAGCAGCCAAGCGGGGGGGCGCGTTGATAATGAGCAGTTCTTC
TRBD2 TRBJ2-7 - TRBV15 CATSELALYEQYF TGTGCCACCAGCGAACTAGCGCTGTACGAGCAGTACTTC
- TRBJ1-6 - TRBV19 CASTETAIPSYNSPLHF TGTGCCAGTACTGAGACAGCTATACCATCCTATAATTCACCCCTCCACTTT
- TRBJ1-4 - TRBV11-2 CASSLGTVNEKLFF TGTGCCAGCAGCTTAGGGACAGTAAATGAAAAACTGTTTTTT
TRBD1 TRBJ1-6 - TRBV27 CASSLTTGTGSPLHF TGTGCCAGCAGTTTAACGACAGGGACGGGTTCACCCCTCCACTTT
TRBD1 TRBJ1-2 - TRBV28 CASRPTGGDYGYTF TGTGCCAGCAGGCCGACAGGGGGAGACTATGGCTACACCTTC
- TRBJ2-7 - TRBV19 CASSIQGGQKVYEQYF TGTGCCAGTAGTATTCAGGGGGGACAGAAAGTCTACGAGCAGTACTTC
- TRBJ2-7 - TRBV15 CATSPEYYEQYF TGTGCCACCAGTCCGGAGTATTACGAGCAGTACTTC
TRBD1 TRBJ2-1 - TRBV24-1 CATSGVGTGLNNEQFF TGTGCCACCAGTGGAGTGGGGACAGGCCTTAACAATGAGCAGTTCTTC